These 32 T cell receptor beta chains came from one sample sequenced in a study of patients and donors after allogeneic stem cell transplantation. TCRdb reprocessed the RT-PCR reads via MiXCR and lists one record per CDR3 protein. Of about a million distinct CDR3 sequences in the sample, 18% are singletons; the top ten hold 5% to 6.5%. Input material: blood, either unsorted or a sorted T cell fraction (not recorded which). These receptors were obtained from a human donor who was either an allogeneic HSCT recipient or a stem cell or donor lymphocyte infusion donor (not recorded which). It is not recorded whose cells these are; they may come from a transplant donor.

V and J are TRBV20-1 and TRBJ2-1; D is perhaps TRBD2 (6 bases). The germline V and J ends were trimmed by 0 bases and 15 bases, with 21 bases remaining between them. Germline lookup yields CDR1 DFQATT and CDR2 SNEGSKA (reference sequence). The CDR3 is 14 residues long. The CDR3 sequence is CSARDYTGEGRRFF. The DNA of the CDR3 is TGCAGTGCTAGAGATTATACGGGAGAGGGCAGGAGGTTCTTC.

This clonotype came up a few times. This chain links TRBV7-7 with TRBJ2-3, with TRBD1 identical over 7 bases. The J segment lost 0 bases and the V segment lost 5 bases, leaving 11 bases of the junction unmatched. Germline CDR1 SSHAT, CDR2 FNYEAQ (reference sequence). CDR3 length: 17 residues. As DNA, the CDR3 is TGTGCCAGCAGCCCCCGGATGACAGGGTTAAGCACAGATACGCAGTATTTT. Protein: CASSPRMTGLSTDTQYF.

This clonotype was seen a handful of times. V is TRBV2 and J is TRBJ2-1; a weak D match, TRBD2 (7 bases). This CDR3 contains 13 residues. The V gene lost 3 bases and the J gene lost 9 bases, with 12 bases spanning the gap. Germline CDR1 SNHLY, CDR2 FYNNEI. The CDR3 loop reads CASSEWGGGEQFF. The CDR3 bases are TGTGCCAGCAGTGAGTGGGGGGGCGGTGAGCAGTTCTTC.

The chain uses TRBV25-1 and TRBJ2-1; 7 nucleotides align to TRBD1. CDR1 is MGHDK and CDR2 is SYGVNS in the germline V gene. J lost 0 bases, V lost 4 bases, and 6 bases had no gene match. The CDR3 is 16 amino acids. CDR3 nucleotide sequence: TGTGCCAGCAGTGCCACAGGGGTTGGCTCCTACAATGAGCAGTTCTTC. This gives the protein CASSATGVGSYNEQFF. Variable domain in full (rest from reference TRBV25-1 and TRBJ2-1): EADIYQTPRYLVIGTGKKITLECSQTMGHDKMYWYQQDPGMELHLIHYSYGVNSTEKGDLSSESTVSRIRTEHFPLTLESARPSHTSQYLCASSATGVGSYNEQFFGPGTRLTVL.

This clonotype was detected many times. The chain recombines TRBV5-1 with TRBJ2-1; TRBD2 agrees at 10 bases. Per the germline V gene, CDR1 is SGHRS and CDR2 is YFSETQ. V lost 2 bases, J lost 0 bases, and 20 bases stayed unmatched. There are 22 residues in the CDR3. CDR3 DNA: TGCGCCAGCAGCTTAGGCAGCCTGACTAGCGGGCTAGGCAAGAGCTCCTACAATGAGCAGTTCTTC. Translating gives CASSLGSLTSGLGKSSYNEQFF.

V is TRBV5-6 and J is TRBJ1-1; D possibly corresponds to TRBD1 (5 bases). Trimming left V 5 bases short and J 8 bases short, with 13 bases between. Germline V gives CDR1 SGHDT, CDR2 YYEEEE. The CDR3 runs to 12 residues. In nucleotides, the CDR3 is TGTGCCAGCAGTATGGGGTACAGGGAAGCTTTCTTT. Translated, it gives CASSMGYREAFF.

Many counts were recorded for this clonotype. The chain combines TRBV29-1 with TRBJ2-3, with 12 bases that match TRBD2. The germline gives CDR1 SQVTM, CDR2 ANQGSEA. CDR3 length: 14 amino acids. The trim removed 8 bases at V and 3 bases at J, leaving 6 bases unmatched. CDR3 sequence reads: CSPRLAGVTDTQYF. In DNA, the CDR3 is TGCAGCCCTCGACTAGCGGGAGTGACAGATACGCAGTATTTT.

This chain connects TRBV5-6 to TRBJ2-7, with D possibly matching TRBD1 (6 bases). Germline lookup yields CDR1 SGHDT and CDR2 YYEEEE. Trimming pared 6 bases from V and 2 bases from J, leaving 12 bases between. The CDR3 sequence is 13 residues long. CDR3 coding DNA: TGTGCCAGCAACCGAGGACAGCCCTACGAGCAGTACTTC. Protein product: CASNRGQPYEQYF.

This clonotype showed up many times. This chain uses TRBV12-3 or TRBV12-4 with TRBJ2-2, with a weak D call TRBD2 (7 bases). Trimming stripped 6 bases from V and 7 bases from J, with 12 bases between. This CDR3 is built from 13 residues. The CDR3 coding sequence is TGTGCCAGCAGCTCCGGGGGGCACGGGGAGCTGTTTTTT. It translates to CASSSGGHGELFF.

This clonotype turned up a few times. The CDR3 here is CASSVEQRGGGETQYF. CDR3 DNA sequence: TGTGCCAGCAGCGTAGAGCAGCGGGGGGGCGGTGAGACCCAGTACTTC. This chain joins TRBV9 and TRBJ2-5; 10 nucleotides match TRBD2. Germline CDR1 SGDLS, CDR2 YYNGEE. J gave up 5 bases and V 0 bases, and 7 bases lay outside the gene matches. The CDR3 consists of 16 residues.

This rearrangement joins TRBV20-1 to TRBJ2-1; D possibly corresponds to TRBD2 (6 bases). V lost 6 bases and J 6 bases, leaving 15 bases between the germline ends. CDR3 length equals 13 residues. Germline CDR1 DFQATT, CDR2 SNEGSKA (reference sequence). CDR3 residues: CSAPRTGGNEQFF. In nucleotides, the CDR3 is TGCAGTGCCCCCCGAACCGGGGGCAATGAGCAGTTCTTC.

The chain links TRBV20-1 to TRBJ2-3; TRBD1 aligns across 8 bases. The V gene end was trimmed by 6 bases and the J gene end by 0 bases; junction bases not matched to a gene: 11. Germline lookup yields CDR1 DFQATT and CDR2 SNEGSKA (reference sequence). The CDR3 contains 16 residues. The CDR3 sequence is CSAARDRFSSTDTQYF. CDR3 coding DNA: TGCAGTGCGGCAAGGGACAGGTTCTCTAGCACAGATACGCAGTATTTT.

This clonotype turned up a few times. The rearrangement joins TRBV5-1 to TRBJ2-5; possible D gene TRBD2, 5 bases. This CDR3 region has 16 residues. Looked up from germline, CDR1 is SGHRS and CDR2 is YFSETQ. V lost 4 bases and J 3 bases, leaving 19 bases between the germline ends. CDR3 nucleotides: TGCGCCAGCAGCCCTAACCTCTCGAGGGCAAAAGAGACCCAGTACTTC. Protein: CASSPNLSRAKETQYF.

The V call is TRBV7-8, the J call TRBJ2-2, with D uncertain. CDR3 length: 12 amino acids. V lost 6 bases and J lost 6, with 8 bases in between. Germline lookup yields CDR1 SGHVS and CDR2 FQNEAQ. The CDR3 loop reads CASRVRPGELFF. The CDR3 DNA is TGTGCCAGCAGGGTGCGTCCCGGGGAGCTGTTTTTT. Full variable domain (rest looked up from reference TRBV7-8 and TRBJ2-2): GAGVSQSPRYKVAKRGQDVALRCDPISGHVSLFWYQQALGQGPEFLTYFQNEAQLDKSGLPSDRFFAERPEGSVSTLKIQRTQQEDSAVYLCASRVRPGELFFGEGSRLTVL.

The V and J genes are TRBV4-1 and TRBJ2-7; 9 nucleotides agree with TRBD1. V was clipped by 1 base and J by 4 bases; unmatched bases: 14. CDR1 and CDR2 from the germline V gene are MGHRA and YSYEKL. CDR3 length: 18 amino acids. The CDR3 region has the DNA TGCGCCAGCAGCCAAGTTGAGGGTAGCTGGACAGGGGTGTACGAGCAGTACTTC. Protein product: CASSQVEGSWTGVYEQYF.

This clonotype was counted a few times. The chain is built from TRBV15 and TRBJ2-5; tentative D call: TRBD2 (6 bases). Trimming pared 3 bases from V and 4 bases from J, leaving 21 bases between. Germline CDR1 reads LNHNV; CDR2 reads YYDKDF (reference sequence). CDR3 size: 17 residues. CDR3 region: CATSSILAGIGGETQYF. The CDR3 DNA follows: TGTGCCACCAGCAGCATACTGGCGGGGATTGGGGGAGAGACCCAGTACTTC. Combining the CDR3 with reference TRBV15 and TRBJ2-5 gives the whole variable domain DAMVIQNPRYQVTQFGKPVTLSCSQTLNHNVMYWYQQKSSQAPKLLFHYYDKDFNNEADTPDNFQSRRPNTSFCFLDIRSPGLGDTAMYLCATSSILAGIGGETQYFGPGTRLLVL.

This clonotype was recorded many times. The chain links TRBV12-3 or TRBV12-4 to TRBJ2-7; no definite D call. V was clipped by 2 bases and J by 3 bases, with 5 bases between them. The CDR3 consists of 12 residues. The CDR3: CASSLFDYEQYF. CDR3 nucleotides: TGTGCCAGCAGTTTATTTGACTACGAGCAGTACTTC.

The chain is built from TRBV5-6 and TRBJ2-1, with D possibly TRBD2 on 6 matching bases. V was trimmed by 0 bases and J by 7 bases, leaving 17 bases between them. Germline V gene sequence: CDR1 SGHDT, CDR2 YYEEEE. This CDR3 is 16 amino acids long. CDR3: CASSLVGGGTKNEQFF. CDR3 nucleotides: TGTGCCAGCAGCTTGGTAGGTGGGGGGACGAAGAATGAGCAGTTCTTC.

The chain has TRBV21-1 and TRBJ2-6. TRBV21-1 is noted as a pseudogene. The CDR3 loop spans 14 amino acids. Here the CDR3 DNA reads TGTGCCAGCAGCAAAGTTGCCGGGGCCAACGTCCTGACTTTC. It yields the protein CASSKVAGANVLTF.

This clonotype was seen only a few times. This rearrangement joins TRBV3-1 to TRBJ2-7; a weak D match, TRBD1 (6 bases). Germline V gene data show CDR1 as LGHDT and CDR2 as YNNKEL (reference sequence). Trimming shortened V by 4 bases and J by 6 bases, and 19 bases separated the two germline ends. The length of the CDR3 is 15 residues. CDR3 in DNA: TGTGCCAGCAGCCCGTCAGGGGCCCGAGGAGGCGAGCAGTACTTC. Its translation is CASSPSGARGGEQYF.

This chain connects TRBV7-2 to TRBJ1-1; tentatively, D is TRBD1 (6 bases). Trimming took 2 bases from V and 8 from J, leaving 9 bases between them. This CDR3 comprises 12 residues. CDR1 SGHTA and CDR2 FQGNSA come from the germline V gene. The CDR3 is CASSLSRGEAFF. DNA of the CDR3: TGTGCCAGCAGCTTATCCAGGGGAGAAGCTTTCTTT.

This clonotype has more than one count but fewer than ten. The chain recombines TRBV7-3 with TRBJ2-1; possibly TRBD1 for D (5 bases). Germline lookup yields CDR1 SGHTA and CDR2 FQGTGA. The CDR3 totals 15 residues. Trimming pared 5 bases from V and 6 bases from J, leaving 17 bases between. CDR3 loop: CASSPTGRWGNEQFF. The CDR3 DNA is TGTGCCAGCAGCCCCACAGGACGGTGGGGCAATGAGCAGTTCTTC.

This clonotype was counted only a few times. The CDR3 reads CASSPQGLANTEAFF. Here the CDR3 DNA reads TGTGCCAGCAGTCCTCAGGGACTGGCGAACACTGAAGCTTTCTTT. The chain is built from TRBV12-3 or TRBV12-4 and TRBJ1-1, with D maybe TRBD1 (5 bases). V dropped 5 bases and J dropped 1 base, with 14 bases sitting between them. The CDR3 loop spans 15 amino acids.

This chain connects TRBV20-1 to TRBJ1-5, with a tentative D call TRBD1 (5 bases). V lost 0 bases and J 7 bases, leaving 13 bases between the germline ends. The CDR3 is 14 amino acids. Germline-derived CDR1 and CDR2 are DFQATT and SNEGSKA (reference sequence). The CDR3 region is CSARDGQKGQPQHF. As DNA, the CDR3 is TGCAGTGCTAGAGATGGTCAGAAGGGGCAGCCCCAGCATTTT.

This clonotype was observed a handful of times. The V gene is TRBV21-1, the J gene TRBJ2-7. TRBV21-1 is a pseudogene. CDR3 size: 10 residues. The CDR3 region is CASSKCLQYF. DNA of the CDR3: TGTGCCAGCAGCAAATGTTTGCAGTACTTC.

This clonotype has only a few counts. CDR3 bases: TGTGCCAGCAGTTACTTCGGCAGGAGCTCCTATAATTCACCCCTCCACTTT. This gives the protein CASSYFGRSSYNSPLHF. This chain joins TRBV6-5 and TRBJ1-6; D is unclear. Per the germline V gene, CDR1 is MNHEY and CDR2 is SVGAGI. Trimming took off 1 base at V and 0 bases at J, with 10 bases between the two ends. CDR3 size: 17 residues.

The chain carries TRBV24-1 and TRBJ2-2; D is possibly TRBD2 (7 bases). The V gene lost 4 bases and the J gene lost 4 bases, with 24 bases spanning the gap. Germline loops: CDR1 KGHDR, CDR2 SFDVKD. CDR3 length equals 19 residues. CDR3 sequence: CATSEKQLRGRRGTGELFF. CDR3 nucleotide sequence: TGTGCCACCAGTGAGAAACAACTGCGGGGGCGGAGAGGCACCGGGGAGCTGTTTTTT.

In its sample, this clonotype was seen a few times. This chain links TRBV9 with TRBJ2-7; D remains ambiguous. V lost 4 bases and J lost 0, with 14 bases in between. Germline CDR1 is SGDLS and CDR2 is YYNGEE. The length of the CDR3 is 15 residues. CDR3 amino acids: CASSPATTSSYEQYF. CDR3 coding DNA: TGTGCCAGCAGCCCTGCGACAACGAGCTCCTACGAGCAGTACTTC.

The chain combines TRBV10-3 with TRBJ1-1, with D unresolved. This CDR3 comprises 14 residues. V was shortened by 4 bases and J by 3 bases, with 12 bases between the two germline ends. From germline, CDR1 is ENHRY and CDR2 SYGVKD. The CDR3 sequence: CAISAVGGDTEAFF. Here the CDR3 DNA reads TGTGCCATCAGTGCTGTGGGTGGGGACACTGAAGCTTTCTTT.

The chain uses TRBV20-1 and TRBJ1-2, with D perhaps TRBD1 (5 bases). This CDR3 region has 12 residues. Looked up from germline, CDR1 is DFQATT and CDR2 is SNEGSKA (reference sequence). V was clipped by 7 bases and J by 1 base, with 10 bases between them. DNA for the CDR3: TGCAGTGTAAGGGGCGGTAACTATGGCTACACCTTC. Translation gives CSVRGGNYGYTF.

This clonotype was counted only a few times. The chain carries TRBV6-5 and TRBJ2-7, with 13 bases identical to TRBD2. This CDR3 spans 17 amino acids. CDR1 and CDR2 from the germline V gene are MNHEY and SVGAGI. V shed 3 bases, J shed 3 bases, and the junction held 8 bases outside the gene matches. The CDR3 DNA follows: TGTGCCAGCAGTTATACGGGACTAGCGGGAACTGACTACGAGCAGTACTTC. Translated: CASSYTGLAGTDYEQYF.

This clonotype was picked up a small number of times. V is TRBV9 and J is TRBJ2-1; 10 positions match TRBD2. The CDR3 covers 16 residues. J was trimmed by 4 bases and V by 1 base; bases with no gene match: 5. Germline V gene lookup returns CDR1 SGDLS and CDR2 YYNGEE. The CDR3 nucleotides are TGTGCCAGCAGCGTACTAGCGGGAGCATTATACAATGAGCAGTTCTTC. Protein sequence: CASSVLAGALYNEQFF. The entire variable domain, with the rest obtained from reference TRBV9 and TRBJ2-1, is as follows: DSGVTQTPKHLITATGQRVTLRCSPRSGDLSVYWYQQSLDQGLQFLIQYYNGEERAKGNILERFSAQQFPDLHSELNLSSLELGDSALYFCASSVLAGALYNEQFFGPGTRLTVL.